This passage covers 21 T cell receptor beta chains from one sample sequenced in a study of T cell repertoires in cytomegalovirus infection. These receptors' targets are unknown. TCRdb called the reads again in MiXCR, with one record for every CDR3 protein. The table has about 830,000 distinct CDR3 sequences, approximately 32% seen once. Sequencing was performed on cultured CD8+ T cells from PBMCs, taken from culture after CMV antigen stimulation. The receptor source for this set is a human donor in good health (CMV status not recorded). Some clones in this sample may be carry-over from other donors' samples.

V usage is TRBV2 and J usage is TRBJ1-5; unclear D gene. In germline, CDR1 is SNHLY, CDR2 FYNNEI. V was trimmed by 8 bases and J by 4 bases, leaving 9 bases between them. The CDR3 consists of 12 residues. Here the CDR3 reads CASGRFNQPQHF. As DNA, the CDR3 is TGTGCCAGCGGACGGTTTAATCAGCCCCAGCATTTT.

The CDR3 reads CASRILASGEEETQYF. DNA for the CDR3: TGTGCCAGCAGGATACTGGCTAGCGGGGAGGAAGAGACCCAGTACTTC. This chain links TRBV12-3 or TRBV12-4 with TRBJ2-5; 9 bases agree with TRBD2. CDR3 size: 16 residues. V lost 6 bases, J lost 3 bases, and 11 bases stayed unmatched.

The gene calls are TRBV6-1 and TRBJ2-3; D gene uncertain. The CDR3 spans 17 residues. V lost 6 bases and J 2 bases, leaving 21 bases between the germline ends. Germline values: CDR1 MNHNS, CDR2 SASEGT. This CDR3 reads CASSPISLSGHTDTQYF. The CDR3 DNA sequence: TGTGCCAGCAGCCCCATCTCGCTGTCAGGCCACACAGATACGCAGTATTTT.

With regard to this clonotype: An end of the junction does not agree with germline; a read error may underlie this. The V gene is TRBV7-6, the J gene TRBJ2-1, with D possibly matching TRBD2 (5 bases). This CDR3 contains 17 residues. Germline-derived CDR1 and CDR2 are SGHVS and FNYEAQ. CDR3 loop: CASSLGFGSRYYNEQCF. CDR3 nucleotides: TGTGCCAGCAGCTTAGGATTTGGGAGCCGTTATTACAATGAGCAGTGCTTC.

This chain uses TRBV10-3 with TRBJ1-2; the match to TRBD1 covers 7 bases. Germline values: CDR1 ENHRY, CDR2 SYGVKD. CDR3 length: 14 amino acids. V lost 5 bases and J lost 6; bases outside the gene matches: 9. This CDR3 is CAISSDQGGHGYTF. The CDR3, as DNA: TGTGCCATCAGTAGCGACCAGGGGGGGCATGGCTACACCTTC.

The genes are TRBV6-5 and TRBJ2-2, with 11 positions matching TRBD1. The CDR3 contains 16 residues. After removal of 6 bases from V and 6 bases from J, the junction contained 9 bases not matched to a gene. The germline gives CDR1 MNHEY, CDR2 SVGAGI. The CDR3: CASRVGQGVGAGELFF. The CDR3 region has the DNA TGTGCCAGCAGAGTGGGACAGGGGGTCGGGGCCGGGGAGCTGTTTTTT.

This clonotype was observed many times. This chain links TRBV7-2 with TRBJ2-7; perhaps TRBD1 as D (6 bases). The V and J ends lost 2 bases and 6 bases respectively, with 11 bases between them. Germline V gene sequence: CDR1 SGHTA, CDR2 FQGNSA. The CDR3 is 13 residues long. The DNA for the CDR3 is TGTGCCAGCAGCTTATGGGGGCAAAGCGAGCAGTACTTC. It specifies CASSLWGQSEQYF. Using reference TRBV7-2 and TRBJ2-7 for the parts outside the CDR3, the full variable domain is GAGVSQSPSNKVTEKGKDVELRCDPISGHTALYWYRQSLGQGLEFLIYFQGNSAPDKSGLPSDRFSAERTGGSVSTLTIQRTQQEDSAVYLCASSLWGQSEQYFGPGTRLTVT.

J is TRBJ2-5 and V is TRBV6-5, with D tentatively TRBD2 (6 bases). Looked up from germline, CDR1 is MNHEY and CDR2 is SVGAGI. V lost 0 bases, J lost 1 base, and 9 bases lay in between. The CDR3 covers 15 residues. The CDR3 sequence is CASSYSGEAQETQYF. The CDR3 coding sequence is TGTGCCAGCAGTTACTCCGGGGAGGCCCAAGAGACCCAGTACTTC.

At least ten counts were recorded for this clonotype. In DNA form, the CDR3 reads TGTGCCAGCAGTTTGTCTCCGATTTACAATGAGCAGTTCTTC. This encodes CASSLSPIYNEQFF. This chain uses TRBV12-3 or TRBV12-4 with TRBJ2-1; D unresolved. This CDR3 comprises 14 residues. V was shortened by 3 bases and J by 4 bases, with 10 bases between the two germline ends.

Points on this clonotype: This sequence may be a read error, since a much larger clone differs from it by one base. The gene calls are TRBV6-2 or TRBV6-3 and TRBJ2-3; no firm D call. The CDR3 length is 10 residues. Germline assignment: CDR1 MNHEY and CDR2 SVGEGT. The V and J ends lost 7 bases and 5 bases respectively, with 4 bases between them. This chain's CDR3 is CASNGDTQYF. The CDR3, as DNA: TGTGCCAGCAATGGAGATACGCAGTATTTT.

The chain recombines TRBV11-3 with TRBJ1-2; D remains unclear. With 0 bases removed from V and 3 bases from J, the gap between germline ends came to 14 bases. The germline gives CDR1 SGHNT, CDR2 YENEEA. The CDR3 covers 16 residues. The CDR3 nucleotides read TGTGCCAGCAGCTTAGATCGTCGCCAGGACCACTATGGCTACACCTTC. Its translation: CASSLDRRQDHYGYTF.

The sample holds one count of this clonotype. J is TRBJ2-7 and V is TRBV3-1; D not certain. V lost 1 base to trimming and J lost 9 bases, with 13 bases between them. CDR1 and CDR2 from the germline V gene are LGHDT and YNNKEL (reference sequence). This CDR3 is built from 13 residues. Here the CDR3 reads CASSQGGNHVQYV. The CDR3 DNA reads as TGTGCCAGCAGCCAAGGGGGAAACCACGTGCAGTACGTC.

V and J are TRBV6-6 and TRBJ2-4; D is unclear. Germline lookup yields CDR1 MNHNY and CDR2 SVGAGI (reference sequence). This CDR3 has 16 residues. Trimming cost V 5 bases and J 0 bases, with 14 bases left between them. This chain's CDR3 is CASSPSGGLAKNIQYF. The CDR3 DNA reads TGTGCCAGCAGTCCCTCGGGCGGCCTAGCCAAAAACATTCAGTACTTC.

V usage is TRBV7-9 and J usage is TRBJ1-2; D perhaps matches TRBD1 (6 bases). The germline V gene has CDR1 SEHNR and CDR2 FQNEAQ (reference sequence). V lost 3 bases and J lost 0, with 14 bases in between. The CDR3 is 16 amino acids. The CDR3 nucleotides read TGTGCCAGCAGCTTTCTCTCGGACAGTACTAACTATGGCTACACCTTC. Residues: CASSFLSDSTNYGYTF.

Regarding this clonotype: Being one base from a much bigger clone, this may be a read error. V is TRBV7-4 and J is TRBJ1-1; the D gene is possibly TRBD1 (5 bases). Looked up from germline, CDR1 is SGHVT and CDR2 is SQSDAQ. The CDR3 has 16 residues. V lost 6 bases and J lost 2, with 19 bases in between. CDR3 nucleotides: TGTGCCAGCAGACCTAAGCCGGGACTTAAAAACACTGAAGCTTTCTTT. It is translated as CASRPKPGLKNTEAFF.

In its sample, this clonotype was seen many times. The rearrangement uses TRBV5-1 and TRBJ1-1; 9 bases map to TRBD1. From germline, CDR1 is SGHRS and CDR2 YFSETQ. V trimming: 6 bases; J trimming: 1 base; junction bases outside the gene matches: 10. The CDR3 is 16 residues long. This chain's CDR3 is CASTYSMTGGNTEAFF. The CDR3, as DNA: TGCGCCAGCACTTATTCAATGACAGGGGGGAACACTGAAGCTTTCTTT.

The rearrangement uses TRBV12-3 or TRBV12-4 and TRBJ2-7, with D uncertain. The V end was cut by 5 bases, the J end by 2 bases, with 10 bases between. The CDR3 totals 13 residues. CDR3 in amino acids: CASSRLGPYEQYF. The CDR3 nucleotides are TGTGCCAGCAGTAGACTCGGACCCTACGAGCAGTACTTC.

This clonotype came up a few times. The chain combines TRBV7-6 with TRBJ2-5, with D hard to call. The CDR3 contains 13 residues. Germline CDR1 reads SGHVS; CDR2 reads FNYEAQ. Deletions cut 5 bases from V and 2 bases from J, with 9 bases between. CDR3 loop: CASSQRVQETQYF. Here the CDR3 DNA reads TGTGCCAGCAGCCAACGAGTTCAAGAGACCCAGTACTTC. Based on the CDR3 plus reference TRBV7-6 and TRBJ2-5, the full variable domain is GAGVSQSPRYKVTKRGQDVALRCDPISGHVSLYWYRQALGQGPEFLTYFNYEAQQDKSGLPNDRFSAERPEGSISTLTIQRTEQRDSAMYRCASSQRVQETQYFGPGTRLLVL.

In this sample, this clonotype turned up a few times. The rearrangement links TRBV4-2 to TRBJ2-2, with 15 bases identical to TRBD2. The junction had 9 bases not matched to a gene; V was cut back by 5 bases and J by 2 bases. This CDR3 contains 19 residues. The germline V gene encodes CDR1 LGHNA and CDR2 YNFKEQ. DNA of the CDR3: TGTGCCAGCAGCGAACCGGGACTAGCGGGGGGAATTAACACCGGGGAGCTGTTTTTT. Translated, it gives CASSEPGLAGGINTGELFF.

This clonotype was counted a few times. V usage is TRBV29-1 and J usage is TRBJ1-2; TRBD1 might be the D (5 bases). Trimming removed 7 bases at V and 8 bases at J, with 17 bases between. This CDR3 is 12 amino acids long. Germline-derived CDR1 and CDR2 are SQVTM and ANQGSEA. The CDR3 region has the DNA TGCAGCGCCCCGGGGGTCCAGGGAGGCTACACCTTC. Amino acid sequence: CSAPGVQGGYTF. Full variable domain (rest looked up from reference TRBV29-1 and TRBJ1-2): SAVISQKPSRDICQRGTSLTIQCQVDSQVTMMFWYRQQPGQSLTLIATANQGSEATYESGFVIDKFPISRPNLTFSTLTVSNMSPEDSSIYLCSAPGVQGGYTFGSGTRLTVV.

The chain is built from TRBV11-2 and TRBJ1-1; D perhaps matches TRBD1 (5 bases). The V and J ends lost 7 bases and 7 bases respectively, with 13 bases between them. The germline V gene has CDR1 SGHAT and CDR2 FQNNGV. The CDR3 sequence is 12 residues long. Here the CDR3 reads CASTVWGDEAFF. The CDR3 nucleotides read TGTGCCAGCACCGTTTGGGGGGATGAAGCTTTCTTT.